This section outlines one T cell receptor (beta chain) sequence together with its context. The source of the sample is a study of blood T cell repertoires in COVID-19. The protocol was immunoSEQ multiplex PCR, while the TCRdb copy is restricted to in-frame clones and leaves out a portion. The data show 310,000 or so clones, 80% to 90% seen once. The material sequenced was peripheral blood. The clonotype was recovered from a man in his thirties or forties with COVID-19, enrolled during active disease.

The CDR3 DNA is TGTGCCAGCAAGGTCCCGGGGGGGCAGGAGACCCAGTACTTC. This sequence encodes CASKVPGGQETQYF. The chain employs TRBV6-5 and TRBJ2-5, with 8 nucleotides matching TRBD2. The CDR3 sequence is 14 residues long. J was trimmed by 5 bases and V by 7 bases; bases with no gene match: 9. Per the germline V gene, CDR1 is MNHEY and CDR2 is SVGAGI.